The next 29 T cell receptor beta chains were all read from a single sample in a study of blood T cell repertoires in COVID-19. Libraries were prepared by immunoSEQ multiplex PCR; TCRdb keeps only in-frame clonotypes and omits some of them. The table lists 250,000 to 300,000 clones, roughly 90% of them singletons. Material for sequencing was PBMCs or T cells enriched from blood (not recorded which). The receptors come from a woman aged 30 to 39 who had recovered from COVID-19.

The chain couples TRBV14 to TRBJ2-7, with D possibly being TRBD2 (6 bases). The CDR3 consists of 14 residues. Per germline, CDR1 SGHDN and CDR2 FVKESK. V gave up 4 bases and J gave up 4 bases, with 14 bases separating them. CDR3: CASSRAGNWYEQYF. The CDR3 region has the DNA TGTGCCAGCAGCCGCGCGGGAAATTGGTACGAGCAGTACTTC.

The chain carries TRBV28 and TRBJ2-7; 7 bases fit TRBD2. The CDR3 contains 14 residues. Germline V CDR1 and CDR2: MDHEN, SYDVKM. The junction had 11 bases not matched to a gene; V was cut back by 6 bases and J by 6 bases. The CDR3 protein is CASSPVREAPEQYF. The DNA for the CDR3 is TGTGCCAGCAGCCCCGTACGGGAGGCCCCCGAGCAGTACTTC.

The chain employs TRBV7-2 and TRBJ2-3; D is ambiguous. The V end lost 3 bases, the J end lost 4 bases, and 8 bases lay between the germline ends. The length of the CDR3 is 13 residues. CDR1 and CDR2 from the germline V gene are SGHTA and FQGNSA. The CDR3 here is CASSFVLADTQYF. CDR3 DNA sequence: TGTGCCAGCAGCTTTGTCCTCGCAGATACGCAGTATTTT.

The rearrangement links TRBV7-9 to TRBJ1-2; D possibly corresponds to TRBD1 (6 bases). CDR3 size: 15 residues. From germline, CDR1 is SEHNR and CDR2 FQNEAQ (reference sequence). V was trimmed by 2 bases and J by 6 bases, leaving 16 bases between them. CDR3 loop: CASSLYRVQLDGYTF. The CDR3 coding sequence is TGTGCCAGCAGCTTATACAGGGTCCAACTCGATGGCTACACCTTC.

This chain links TRBV18 with TRBJ1-1; TRBD1 aligns across 7 bases. V lost 6 bases to trimming and J lost 1 base; unmatched junction nucleotides: 5. The length of the CDR3 is 14 residues. Germline V gene data show CDR1 as KGHSH and CDR2 as LQKENI. The CDR3 bases are TGTGCCAGCTCGCTGGGACAGCCGAACACTGAAGCTTTCTTT. As protein: CASSLGQPNTEAFF.

The chain employs TRBV11-2 and TRBJ1-6; 7 nucleotides agree with TRBD1. Germline-derived CDR1 and CDR2 are SGHAT and FQNNGV. With V trimmed by 6 bases and J by 3 bases, 5 bases remained unmatched. The CDR3 totals 15 residues. CDR3 in amino acids: CASRSYRGYNSPLHF. For the CDR3, the DNA is TGTGCCAGCAGGTCCTACAGGGGCTATAATTCACCCCTCCACTTT.

V and J are TRBV13 and TRBJ2-3; possible D gene TRBD2, 6 bases. The CDR3 covers 15 residues. Trimming removed 2 bases from V and 6 bases from J, with 15 bases in between. Per the germline V gene, CDR1 is PRHDT and CDR2 is FYEKMQ (reference sequence). The CDR3 DNA is TGTGCCAGCAGCTTAAGCGCGGGGTTTGGGGATACGCAGTATTTT. Translated: CASSLSAGFGDTQYF.

The J gene is TRBJ1-2, the V gene TRBV9, with 7 bases fitting TRBD1. V was clipped by 3 bases and J by 2 bases; unmatched bases: 13. CDR1 and CDR2 (germline): SGDLS, YYNGEE. The CDR3 length is 17 residues. CDR3 sequence: CASSANRGSPLNYGYTF. CDR3 sequence (DNA): TGTGCCAGCAGCGCGAACAGGGGCTCCCCCCTGAACTATGGCTACACCTTC. Full variable domain (missing parts from reference TRBV9 and TRBJ1-2): DSGVTQTPKHLITATGQRVTLRCSPRSGDLSVYWYQQSLDQGLQFLIQYYNGEERAKGNILERFSAQQFPDLHSELNLSSLELGDSALYFCASSANRGSPLNYGYTFGSGTRLTVV.

The chain recombines TRBV5-6 with TRBJ2-7; 10 positions match TRBD2. Trimming cost V 1 base and J 3 bases; bases outside gene matches: 10. CDR3 length: 17 residues. Germline assignment: CDR1 SGHDT and CDR2 YYEEEE. The CDR3 loop is CASSLCLAGAPNYEQYF. Here the CDR3 DNA reads TGTGCCAGCAGCTTGTGCCTAGCGGGGGCTCCCAACTACGAGCAGTACTTC.

The rearrangement joins TRBV5-1 to TRBJ2-7; TRBD1 matches at 8 bases. Looked up from germline, CDR1 is SGHRS and CDR2 is YFSETQ. The CDR3 is 14 amino acids. The V gene end was trimmed by 3 bases and the J gene end by 6 bases; junction bases not matched to a gene: 8. The CDR3 DNA is TGCGCCAGCAGCTCAGGACAGGGAGGTTCCGAGCAGTACTTC. It yields the protein CASSSGQGGSEQYF.

This clone showed up just a few times. This chain connects TRBV28 to TRBJ2-3; possible D gene TRBD2, 5 bases. V lost 4 bases and J lost 8, with 19 bases in between. The CDR3 has 15 amino acids. Germline V gene sequence: CDR1 MDHEN, CDR2 SYDVKM. CDR3 coding DNA: TGTGCCAGCAGTTCGGGTGGAGGCCCCATTGGTACGCAGTATTTT. Translating it yields CASSSGGGPIGTQYF.

The chain uses TRBV7-8 and TRBJ2-7; TRBD2 matches 8 bases. With 5 bases clipped from V and 5 bases from J, the junction kept 23 bases outside the gene matches. There are 19 residues in the CDR3. Germline loops: CDR1 SGHVS, CDR2 FQNEAQ. The CDR3 bases are TGTGCCAGCAGCCGTACCGGGACTAGGGGGGAACCCGGTTCAAACGAGCAGTACTTC. Amino acid sequence: CASSRTGTRGEPGSNEQYF.

V gene TRBV9 combines with J gene TRBJ1-5, with D possibly being TRBD1 (5 bases). Trimming took off 4 bases at V and 6 bases at J, with 11 bases between the two ends. CDR3 length: 13 residues. Germline lookup yields CDR1 SGDLS and CDR2 YYNGEE. The CDR3 region is CASSWGGSQPQHF. The CDR3 coding sequence is TGTGCCAGCAGCTGGGGGGGTAGTCAGCCCCAGCATTTT.

The rearrangement joins TRBV18 to TRBJ1-3; weak D call: TRBD1 (5 bases). In germline, CDR1 is KGHSH, CDR2 LQKENI. V gave up 2 bases and J gave up 6 bases, with 11 bases separating them. The CDR3 has 14 amino acids. CDR3 sequence reads: CASSPSREANTIYF. CDR3 in DNA: TGTGCCAGCTCACCAAGCAGGGAGGCAAACACCATATATTTT.

The chain links TRBV19 to TRBJ1-5; 11 nucleotides line up with TRBD1. The CDR3 contains 18 residues. CDR1 and CDR2 from the germline V gene are LNHDA and SQIVND (reference sequence). Trimming at V came to 3 bases and at J to 1 base, leaving 8 bases not matched to a gene. CDR3 protein: CASSITGGQGVSNQPQHF. The CDR3, as DNA: TGTGCCAGTAGTATCACCGGGGGACAGGGGGTCAGCAATCAGCCCCAGCATTTT.

The chain recombines TRBV7-8 with TRBJ1-4; 9 nucleotides align to TRBD1. The length of the CDR3 is 18 residues. The V gene end was trimmed by 2 bases and the J gene end by 10 bases; junction bases not matched to a gene: 17. The germline gives CDR1 SGHVS, CDR2 FQNEAQ. The CDR3 loop is CASSLPGHLGQGGGKLFF. For the CDR3, the DNA is TGTGCCAGCAGCTTACCCGGACATCTGGGACAGGGCGGCGGAAAACTGTTTTTT.

The chain links TRBV27 to TRBJ2-7; no firm D call. The CDR3 consists of 11 residues. Germline CDR1 reads MNHEY; CDR2 reads SMNVEV (reference sequence). This CDR3 reads CASRAAYEQYF. CDR3 DNA: TGTGCTTCTAGAGCAGCCTACGAGCAGTACTTC.

This clone appeared a single time. V and J are TRBV27 and TRBJ1-2, with D hard to call. The CDR3 has 16 amino acids. V lost 2 bases, J lost 8 bases, and 21 bases lay in between. Germline V lookup: CDR1 MNHEY, CDR2 SMNVEV (reference sequence). Here the CDR3 DNA reads TGTGCCAGCAGTTTACAATCACGGGGAGGCCTTCTGGGCTACACCTTC. Protein product: CASSLQSRGGLLGYTF.

The chain couples TRBV6-4 to TRBJ2-7; the match to TRBD2 covers 8 bases. J lost 2 bases, V lost 7 bases, and 7 bases had no gene match. Germline CDR1 MRHNA, CDR2 SNTAGT. CDR3 length equals 14 residues. CDR3 bases: TGTGCCAGCACCTCGGGGGGGGGTACCTACGAGCAGTACTTC. This translates into CASTSGGGTYEQYF.

The chain is built from TRBV7-2 and TRBJ2-7; D might be TRBD1 (6 bases). Trimming took off 3 bases at V and 1 base at J, with 16 bases between the two ends. The CDR3 runs 16 residues. Germline V CDR1 and CDR2: SGHTA, FQGNSA. CDR3 region: CASSFRTASYSYEQYF. CDR3 DNA sequence: TGTGCCAGCAGCTTTAGGACAGCCTCATATTCCTACGAGCAGTACTTC.

This clone showed up just once. The chain combines TRBV5-1 with TRBJ2-7; TRBD2 matches 14 bases. Trimming took 3 bases from V and 0 from J; bases not matched to a gene: 8. The CDR3 is 18 residues long. Germline CDR1 and CDR2: SGHRS and YFSETQ. In nucleotides, the CDR3 is TGCGCCAGCAGCTCTGGACTAGCGGGGGGTCGAAGCTCCTACGAGCAGTACTTC. Its protein is CASSSGLAGGRSSYEQYF.

This clone occurred once. The gene calls are TRBV4-3 and TRBJ1-3; D is unclear. The CDR3 consists of 14 residues. Germline CDR1 is LGHNA and CDR2 is YSLEER. Deletions cut 3 bases from V and 3 bases from J, with 9 bases between. CDR3 nucleotides: TGCGCCAGCAGCCAGAAGCATTTTGGAAACACCATATATTTT. Translated: CASSQKHFGNTIYF.

V gene TRBV11-2 combines with J gene TRBJ2-1; TRBD1 matches at 10 bases. The CDR3 is 17 residues long. Losses at the gene ends were 4 bases for V and 7 bases for J; bases not matched to a gene: 13. Germline V gives CDR1 SGHAT, CDR2 FQNNGV. CDR3 sequence reads: CASSSRLAGQGGNEQFF. CDR3 bases: TGTGCCAGCAGCTCCCGTTTAGCCGGACAGGGGGGAAATGAGCAGTTCTTC. The whole variable domain, remainder taken from reference TRBV11-2 and TRBJ2-1, is EAGVAQSPRYKIIEKRQSVAFWCNPISGHATLYWYQQILGQGPKLLIQFQNNGVVDDSQLPKDRFSAERLKGVDSTLKIQPAKLEDSAVYLCASSSRLAGQGGNEQFFGPGTRLTVL.

This clone was picked up one time. V and J are TRBV5-1 and TRBJ2-7; 11 bases are a match to TRBD1. The CDR3 is 14 residues long. Germline values: CDR1 SGHRS, CDR2 YFSETQ. The V gene end was trimmed by 7 bases and the J gene end by 6 bases; junction bases not matched to a gene: 9. DNA for the CDR3: TGCGCCAGCCGCCTCGGGACAGGGGGGAGCGAGCAGTACTTC. This sequence encodes CASRLGTGGSEQYF.

This sequence joins TRBV9 and TRBJ2-3; 7 nucleotides match TRBD2. Germline V gene data show CDR1 as SGDLS and CDR2 as YYNGEE. There are 15 residues in the CDR3. The J segment lost 2 bases and the V segment lost 0 bases, leaving 3 bases of the junction unmatched. This CDR3 is CASSVEAGTTDTQYF. CDR3 nucleotide sequence: TGTGCCAGCAGCGTAGAAGCGGGGACCACAGATACGCAGTATTTT. The variable domain in full, completed from reference TRBV9 and TRBJ2-3, reads DSGVTQTPKHLITATGQRVTLRCSPRSGDLSVYWYQQSLDQGLQFLIQYYNGEERAKGNILERFSAQQFPDLHSELNLSSLELGDSALYFCASSVEAGTTDTQYFGPGTRLTVL.

V gene TRBV28 combines with J gene TRBJ1-5; 7 bases align to TRBD1. The trim removed 11 bases at V and 0 bases at J, leaving 4 bases unmatched. The CDR3 contains 13 residues. CDR1 is MDHEN and CDR2 is SYDVKM in the germline V gene. For the CDR3, the DNA is TGTGCCGGACAGGTCGATAGCAATCAGCCCCAGCATTTT. Its protein is CAGQVDSNQPQHF.

Many counts were recorded for this clone. The CDR3 is CASSRGQGPLLEAFF. The CDR3 DNA follows: TGTGCCAGTAGTAGGGGACAGGGTCCGCTGCTGGAAGCTTTCTTT. The genes are TRBV19 and TRBJ1-1; TRBD1 matches at 9 bases. The CDR3 runs 15 residues. CDR1 is LNHDA, CDR2 SQIVND, per germline (reference sequence). Trimming cost V 4 bases and J 8 bases; bases outside gene matches: 11.

V gene TRBV6-1 combines with J gene TRBJ2-7; D is unresolved. Trimming stripped 3 bases from V and 7 bases from J, with 10 bases between. The CDR3 has 12 amino acids. CDR1 MNHNS and CDR2 SASEGT come from the germline V gene. The DNA of the CDR3 is TGTGCCAGCAGTGATCCGGTTCCTGAGCAGTACTTC. This sequence encodes CASSDPVPEQYF.

V gene TRBV7-9 combines with J gene TRBJ2-3; TRBD2 matches 10 bases. The germline V gene encodes CDR1 SEHNR and CDR2 FQNEAQ (reference sequence). Trimming at V came to 1 base and at J to 2 bases, leaving 6 bases not matched to a gene. The CDR3 runs to 17 residues. This chain's CDR3 is CASSLGVAGGYTDTQYF. In DNA, the CDR3 is TGTGCCAGCAGCTTAGGGGTAGCGGGGGGATACACAGATACGCAGTATTTT.